This TCR beta chain was captured by sequencing in a study of beta chain features in type 1 diabetes. This clone has only a few counts. What it binds is unknown. The germline gives CDR1 SQVTM, CDR2 ANQGSEA. The CDR3 is made up of 12 amino acids. V lost 2 bases and J 4 bases, leaving 8 bases between the germline ends. Study-level findings and limits: All four CD4+ subsets of Type 1 diabetes patients contained TCRB CDR3s that were moderately but significantly shorter.

Each sorted population was over 98% pure. The investigators reverse transcribed all of the isolated RNA, so they sequenced expressed TCRB transcripts. Assay: immunoSEQ multiplex PCR; the TCRdb copy retains only in-frame clones and omits some. The table has some 350,000 clones, roughly 9.8% seen once; the top ten hold roughly 0.54%. The clonotype was recovered from a man aged 30 to 39 with type 1 diabetes. V usage is TRBV29-1 and J usage is TRBJ1-1, with D possibly matching TRBD1 (6 bases). Input material: central memory CD4+ T cells from blood. The CDR3 region is CSVEIGGTEAFF. CDR3 bases: TGCAGCGTTGAAATAGGGGGCACTGAAGCTTTCTTT.